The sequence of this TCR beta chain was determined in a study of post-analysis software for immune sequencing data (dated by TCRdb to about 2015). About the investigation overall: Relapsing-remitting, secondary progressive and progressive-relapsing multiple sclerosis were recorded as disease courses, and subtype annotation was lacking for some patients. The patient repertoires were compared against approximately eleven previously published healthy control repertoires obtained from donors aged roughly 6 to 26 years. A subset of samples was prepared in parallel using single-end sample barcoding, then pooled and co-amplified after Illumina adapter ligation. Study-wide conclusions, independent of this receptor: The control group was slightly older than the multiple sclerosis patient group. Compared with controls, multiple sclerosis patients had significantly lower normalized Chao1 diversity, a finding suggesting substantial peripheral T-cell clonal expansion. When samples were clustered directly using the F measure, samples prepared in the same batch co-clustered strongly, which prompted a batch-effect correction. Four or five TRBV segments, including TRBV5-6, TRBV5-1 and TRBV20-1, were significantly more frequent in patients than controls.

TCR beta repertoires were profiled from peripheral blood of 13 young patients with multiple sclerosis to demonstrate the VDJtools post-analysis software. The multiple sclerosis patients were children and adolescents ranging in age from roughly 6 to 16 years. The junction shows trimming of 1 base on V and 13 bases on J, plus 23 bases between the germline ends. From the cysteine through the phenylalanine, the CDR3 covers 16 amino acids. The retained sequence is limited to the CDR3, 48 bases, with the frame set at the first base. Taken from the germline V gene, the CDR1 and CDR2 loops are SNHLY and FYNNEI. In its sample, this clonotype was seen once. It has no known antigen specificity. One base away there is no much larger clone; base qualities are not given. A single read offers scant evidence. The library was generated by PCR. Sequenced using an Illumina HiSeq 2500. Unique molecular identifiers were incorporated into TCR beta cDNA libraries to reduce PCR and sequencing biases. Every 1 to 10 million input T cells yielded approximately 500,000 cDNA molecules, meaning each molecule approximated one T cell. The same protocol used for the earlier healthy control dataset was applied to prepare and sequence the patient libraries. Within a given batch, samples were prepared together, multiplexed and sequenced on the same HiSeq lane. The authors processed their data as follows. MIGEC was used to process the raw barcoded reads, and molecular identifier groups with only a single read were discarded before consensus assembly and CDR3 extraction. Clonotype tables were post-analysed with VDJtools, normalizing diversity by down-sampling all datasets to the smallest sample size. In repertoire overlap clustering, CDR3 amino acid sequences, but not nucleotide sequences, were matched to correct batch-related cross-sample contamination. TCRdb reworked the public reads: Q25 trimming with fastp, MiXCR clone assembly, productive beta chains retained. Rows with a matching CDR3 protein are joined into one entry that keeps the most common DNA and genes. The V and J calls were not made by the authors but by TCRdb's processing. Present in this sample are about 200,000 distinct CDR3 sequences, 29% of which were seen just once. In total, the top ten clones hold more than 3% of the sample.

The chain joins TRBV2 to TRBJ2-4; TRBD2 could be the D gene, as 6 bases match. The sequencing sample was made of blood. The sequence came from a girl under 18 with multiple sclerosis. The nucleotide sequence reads TGTGCCAGCAGTGAAGTAGACGCGGGAAGTGGTAATGAGCAGTACTTC. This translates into CASSEVDAGSGNEQYF.